This is a list of T cell receptor beta chains from one sample in a study of early T cells in non-severe SARS-CoV-2 infection. MiXCR was run by TCRdb on the 5' RACE reads, yielding one entry per CDR3 protein. Of about 39,000 distinct CDR3 sequences in the sample, around 7% were seen once. The specimen sequenced was whole blood. These receptors were collected from an adult who was a healthcare worker with PCR-confirmed SARS-CoV-2 infection or an uninfected control (not recorded which). Each CDR3 is given with its conserved first and last residue. A D gene is named only where the DNA matches it firmly. The size of a clone is reported for some rows only, either as once, few or many, or as a class for expanded clones.

few,-,TRBJ2-1,TRBV3-1,TGTGCCAGCAGCCAAGGTGAAACAACCTACAATGAGCAGTTCTTC,CASSQGETTYNEQFF
many,-,TRBJ2-7,TRBV6-5,TGTGCCAGCAGTCCTAAGGGTCAGAGCTCCTACGAGCAGTACTTC,CASSPKGQSSYEQYF
many,TRBD1,TRBJ1-2,TRBV3-1,TGTGCCAGCAGCCGGACAGGGGGAAGGGACTATGGCTACACCTTC,CASSRTGGRDYGYTF
many,-,TRBJ1-5,TRBV27,TGTGCCAGCTCTGACAGGTATAGCAATCAGCCCCAGCATTTT,CASSDRYSNQPQHF
-,-,TRBJ2-7,TRBV6-2/TRBV6-3,TGTGCCAGCAGTACCGGACAGTTCCCCTACGAGCAGTACTTC,CASSTGQFPYEQYF
few,-,TRBJ2-3,TRBV11-2,TGTGCCAGCAGCCCCCCAGATGGCGAGGATACGCAGTATTTT,CASSPPDGEDTQYF
many,-,TRBJ1-1,TRBV12-3/TRBV12-4,TGTGCCAGCAGTTTAACGTCGAGACCGGACGCTGAAGCTTTCTTT,CASSLTSRPDAEAFF
many,TRBD1,TRBJ2-1,TRBV3-1,TGTGCCAGCAGCCCGTACAGGGGGCCCTACAATGAGCAGTTCTTC,CASSPYRGPYNEQFF
-,-,TRBJ1-6,TRBV7-9,TGTGCCAGCAGCCCCCTCCTGGCAGGGAATTCACCCCTCCACTTT,CASSPLLAGNSPLHF
many,TRBD1,TRBJ1-1,TRBV7-9,TGTGCCAGCAGCTGGACAGGAGAAGCTTTCTTT,CASSWTGEAFF